Listed below are T cell receptor beta chains from one sample, sequenced in a study of T cells in localized non-small cell lung cancer. This table comes from immunoSEQ multiplex PCR, and its TCRdb copy is limited to in-frame clones, with some not included. The sample comprises fewer than 60,000 clones, approximately 80% of which are singletons, and 15% to 20% rests with the top ten. The sample in question was peripheral blood, obtained before any cancer treatment. These receptors originate from a female donor over 55 with stage II squamous cell lung carcinoma. The CDR3 runs from the conserved cysteine through the conserved F or W. The D gene is left open where the match is weak. Not all rows give a size; the values are once, few, many and, for expanded clones, a class.

v_call	d_call	clone_size	j_call	cdr3_nt	cdr3_aa
TRBV5-1	NA	NA	TRBJ1-1	TGCGCCAGCAGCGTGGCCCCTGCCCAGGCGGCGAACACTGAAGCTTTCTTT	CASSVAPAQAANTEAFF
TRBV18	NA	NA	TRBJ1-1	TGTGCCAGCTCACCGGCCAGGAGCACTGAAGCTTTCTTT	CASSPARSTEAFF
TRBV27	NA	many	TRBJ2-2	TGTGCCAGCAGTTTTGTCCTCTCAAACACCGGGGAGCTGTTTTTT	CASSFVLSNTGELFF
TRBV11-3	NA	few	TRBJ2-4	TGTGCCAGCAGCTTAGGTGGCCCTAGGGGAAACATTCAGTACTTC	CASSLGGPRGNIQYF
TRBV29-1	NA	few	TRBJ2-5	TGCAGTGCTGGCATTCAGGAGACCCAGTACTTC	CSAGIQETQYF
TRBV6-5	TRBD1	NA	TRBJ1-1	TGTGCCAGCAGACGACGCGGACAGGGGTCTCCTGAAGCTTTCTTT	CASRRRGQGSPEAFF
TRBV10-3	NA	NA	TRBJ1-3	TGTGCCATCAGTGGGGGAGCCAGGACCTCTGGAAACACCATATATTTT	CAISGGARTSGNTIYF
TRBV4-1	NA	NA	TRBJ2-2	TGCGCCAGCAGCCAAGAAGGGTTGACCGGGGAGCTGTTTTTT	CASSQEGLTGELFF
TRBV30	NA	few	TRBJ1-1	TGTGCCTGGGGTGGGGAGGGGAAGGCTTTCTTT	CAWGGEGKAFF
TRBV6-6	NA	NA	TRBJ1-1	TGTGCCAGCAGTCCGGACCTCTGGAACACTGAAGCTTTCTTT	CASSPDLWNTEAFF
TRBV7-2	TRBD2	few	TRBJ2-4	TGTGCCAGCAGCACTAGCGGGCCAAAAAACATTCAGTACTTC	CASSTSGPKNIQYF
TRBV7-3	TRBD2	once	TRBJ2-7	TGTGCCAGCAGCTTACAGCCAGCGGGGGGCTACGAGCAGTACTTC	CASSLQPAGGYEQYF
TRBV5-1	TRBD1	NA	TRBJ1-2	TGCGCCAGCAGCGGCGGCGGGACAGCAAACTATGGCTACACCTTC	CASSGGGTANYGYTF
TRBV2	TRBD1	NA	TRBJ1-1	TGTGCCAGCCGGGACAGGGGGCGAGATGGTGAAGCTTTCTTT	CASRDRGRDGEAFF
TRBV11-2	NA	NA	TRBJ1-1	TGTGCCAGCAGCTTCCTGGGACAAAACACTGAAGCTTTCTTT	CASSFLGQNTEAFF
TRBV19	NA	NA	TRBJ1-5	TGTGCCAGTAGGGGCTTGCGGGACATAAATCAGCCCCAGCATTTT	CASRGLRDINQPQHF
TRBV7-3	NA	NA	TRBJ2-2	TGTGCCAGCAGCCCACCCGGGACCGGGGAGCTGTTTTTT	CASSPPGTGELFF
TRBV5-1	TRBD1	NA	TRBJ2-1	TGCGCCAGCAGGAGGACCGAAACAGGGGCGATTTACAATGAGCAGTTCTTC	CASRRTETGAIYNEQFF
TRBV5-1	TRBD1	NA	TRBJ1-1	TGCGCCAGCAGCTGGACAGGGAATGGCGGTGAAGCTTTCTTT	CASSWTGNGGEAFF
TRBV29-1	TRBD1	NA	TRBJ1-6	TGCAGCGTTCAGACAGGGGGCGATAGGAATCGCTCACCCCTCCACTTT	CSVQTGGDRNRSPLHF
TRBV19	NA	NA	TRBJ1-5	TGTGCCAGTAGTTCCCCGGGCCCTCCCTATCAGCCCCAGCATTTT	CASSSPGPPYQPQHF
TRBV7-3	NA	NA	TRBJ1-5	TGTGCCAGCAGCTTGGCTAGCAATCAGCCCCAGCATTTT	CASSLASNQPQHF